One sample yielded the 28 T cell receptor beta chains listed below, sequenced in a study of cytomegalovirus exposure and HLA in healthy donors. Clones were sequenced by immunoSEQ multiplex PCR, and TCRdb holds only the in-frame ones, with some missing. The repertoire has approximately 150,000 clones, approximately 86% of them found once; the top ten carry less than 5.5%. The sample consisted of PBMCs. These receptor sequences come from a man in his late teens or twenties in good health and CMV-seropositive.

The gene calls are TRBV5-4 and TRBJ1-5, with D maybe TRBD1 (5 bases). In germline, CDR1 is SGHNT, CDR2 YYREEE (reference sequence). The V gene lost 2 bases and the J gene lost 6 bases, with 9 bases spanning the gap. The CDR3 is 13 amino acids. DNA of the CDR3: TGTGCCAGCAGCTTCGGGGGAAGTCAGCCCCAGCATTTT. Residues: CASSFGGSQPQHF.

The chain couples TRBV25-1 to TRBJ2-1; 9 bases match TRBD2. Germline V CDR1 and CDR2: MGHDK, SYGVNS. Trimming cost V 3 bases and J 7 bases; bases outside gene matches: 7. This CDR3 is 15 amino acids long. The CDR3 DNA is TGTGCCAGCAGTGAGCCAGCGGGGGGCGGGAATGAGCAGTTCTTC. Its protein product is CASSEPAGGGNEQFF.

The rearrangement joins TRBV18 to TRBJ2-3; 9 nucleotides agree with TRBD2. The trim removed 6 bases at V and 0 bases at J, leaving 4 bases unmatched. Germline V gene sequence: CDR1 KGHSH, CDR2 LQKENI. The CDR3 has 15 amino acids. CDR3 sequence: CASSLAGTSTDTQYF. Written as DNA, the CDR3 is TGTGCCAGCTCCCTAGCGGGGACTAGCACAGATACGCAGTATTTT.

This clone was observed a single time. The chain links TRBV30 to TRBJ2-7; weak D call: TRBD1 (6 bases). The CDR3 is 14 amino acids. Trimming took 0 bases from V and 0 from J, leaving 9 bases between them. The germline V gene encodes CDR1 GTSNPN and CDR2 SVGIG (reference sequence). CDR3 sequence (DNA): TGTGCCTGGAGTGTAGGGACACCCTCCTACGAGCAGTACTTC. As protein: CAWSVGTPSYEQYF.

J is TRBJ2-7 and V is TRBV27; no definite D call. V was pared by 4 bases and J by 0 bases, with 13 bases between. This CDR3 contains 15 residues. The germline gives CDR1 MNHEY, CDR2 SMNVEV (reference sequence). The CDR3, as DNA: TGTGCCAGCAGTTCAGTTGACACATACTCCTACGAGCAGTACTTC. It yields the protein CASSSVDTYSYEQYF.

This clone appeared a single time. The rearrangement joins TRBV25-1 to TRBJ2-6; TRBD1 might be the D (6 bases). The CDR3 runs 17 residues. Trimming left V 1 base short and J 3 bases short, with 13 bases between. From germline, CDR1 is MGHDK and CDR2 SYGVNS. The CDR3 nucleotides are TGTGCCAGCAGTGAATCGCTGGGGGCGGATGGGGCCAACGTCCTGACTTTC. Translated: CASSESLGADGANVLTF.

V and J are TRBV5-4 and TRBJ1-1, with a tentative D call TRBD1 (5 bases). Germline loops: CDR1 SGHNT, CDR2 YYREEE (reference sequence). The V end was cut by 2 bases, the J end by 3 bases, with 8 bases between. The CDR3 has 13 amino acids. CDR3 in amino acids: CASSLQADTEAFF. The CDR3 region has the DNA TGTGCCAGCAGCTTACAGGCTGACACTGAAGCTTTCTTT.

As DNA, the CDR3 is TGCAAGCCCGTAAGAGAAACTATGTTAGTGGTTGTTTTTGTCGCACTTTATGGCTACACCTTC. This encodes CKPVRETMLVVVFVALYGYTF. The chain uses TRBV29-1 and TRBJ1-2; D gene ambiguous. This CDR3 is built from 21 residues. Looked up from germline, CDR1 is SQVTM and CDR2 is ANQGSEA.

The CDR3 sequence is CASSYRSHSYNEQFF. Written as DNA, the CDR3 is TGTGCCAGCAGCTATCGGTCCCATTCCTACAATGAGCAGTTCTTC. This chain uses TRBV7-6 with TRBJ2-1; no definite D call. Germline CDR1 reads SGHVS; CDR2 reads FNYEAQ. The ends were cut back, 4 bases at V and 1 base at J, with 11 bases in the middle. CDR3 length: 15 residues.

The chain carries TRBV5-1 and TRBJ2-1; possible D gene TRBD2, 6 bases. Trimming took 4 bases from V and 9 from J, leaving 17 bases between them. Germline-derived CDR1 and CDR2 are SGHRS and YFSETQ. The CDR3 sequence is 14 residues long. CDR3 amino acids: CASSIGMASVEQFF. For the CDR3, the DNA is TGCGCCAGCAGCATAGGCATGGCTAGCGTTGAGCAGTTCTTC. The variable domain in full, completed from reference TRBV5-1 and TRBJ2-1, reads KAGVTQTPRYLIKTRGQQVTLSCSPISGHRSVSWYQQTPGQGLQFLFEYFSETQRNKGNFPGRFSGRQFSNSRSEMNVSTLELGDSALYLCASSIGMASVEQFFGPGTRLTVL.

Comment on this clone: One end of the junction does not line up with germline, which may come from a read error. The V and J genes are TRBV7-7 and TRBJ2-5; the match to TRBD2 covers 11 bases. The CDR3 runs to 15 residues. Germline-derived CDR1 and CDR2 are SSHAT and FNYEAQ (reference sequence). The chain's CDR3 is CASSFSGGAGETQYF. CDR3 coding DNA: TGTGCTAGCAGCTTTAGCGGGGGGGCCGGAGAGACCCAGTACTTC.

V gene TRBV7-9 combines with J gene TRBJ2-5; D unresolved. Deletions cut 0 bases from V and 2 bases from J, with 7 bases between. CDR1 is SEHNR, CDR2 FQNEAQ, per germline (reference sequence). The CDR3 is 14 amino acids. The CDR3 DNA follows: TGTGCCAGCAGCTTAGCTTCCGGGCAAGAGACCCAGTACTTC. Its protein is CASSLASGQETQYF.

V usage is TRBV2 and J usage is TRBJ2-1; 10 bases line up with TRBD1. The junction had 9 bases not matched to a gene; V was cut back by 8 bases and J by 8 bases. This CDR3 contains 14 residues. Germline CDR1 is SNHLY and CDR2 is FYNNEI. The CDR3 loop reads CASLGDRGSHEQFF. DNA for the CDR3: TGTGCCAGCCTAGGGGACAGGGGTTCACATGAGCAGTTCTTC.

V gene TRBV18 combines with J gene TRBJ2-1; 8 bases line up with TRBD1. Losses at the gene ends were 3 bases for V and 9 bases for J; bases not matched to a gene: 10. The germline V gene encodes CDR1 KGHSH and CDR2 LQKENI. The CDR3 runs 15 residues. CDR3 sequence reads: CASSPDRGDRGEQFF. The CDR3 nucleotides are TGTGCCAGCTCACCCGACAGGGGTGATAGGGGTGAGCAGTTCTTC.

The chain employs TRBV7-2 and TRBJ1-6, with 8 bases aligning to TRBD1. Germline values: CDR1 SGHTA, CDR2 FQGNSA. The CDR3 is 16 residues long. V gave up 2 bases and J gave up 5 bases; unmatched junction bases: 5. CDR3 nucleotides: TGTGCCAGCAGCTTACAGGGGGCGGTGAATAATTCACCCCTCCACTTT. Translating gives CASSLQGAVNNSPLHF.

The J gene is TRBJ2-3, the V gene TRBV28; a weak D match, TRBD1 (6 bases). This CDR3 region has 16 residues. Germline V gene sequence: CDR1 MDHEN, CDR2 SYDVKM. V gave up 7 bases and J gave up 0 bases, with 17 bases separating them. DNA of the CDR3: TGTGCCAGCACTCCCGAAGGGGGACCCAGCACAGATACGCAGTATTTT. Protein: CASTPEGGPSTDTQYF.

This chain joins TRBV4-2 and TRBJ2-1; D possibly corresponds to TRBD2 (6 bases). CDR1 is LGHNA, CDR2 YNFKEQ, per germline. The CDR3 has 17 amino acids. Deletions cut 0 bases from V and 3 bases from J, with 15 bases between. CDR3 nucleotide sequence: TGTGCCAGCAGCCAAGAGGACGACGGGGGAGGCTACAATGAGCAGTTCTTC. This sequence encodes CASSQEDDGGGYNEQFF.

The chain combines TRBV6-1 with TRBJ1-6, with a possible D match to TRBD1 (5 bases). The CDR3 has 13 residues. Germline V gene data show CDR1 as MNHNS and CDR2 as SASEGT. The CDR3 protein is CANGARDNSPLHF. For the CDR3, the DNA is TGTGCGAACGGAGCCAGGGATAATTCACCCCTCCACTTT.

This chain connects TRBV10-3 to TRBJ1-2; weak D call: TRBD1 (5 bases). V was pared by 4 bases and J by 6 bases, with 12 bases between. Germline-derived CDR1 and CDR2 are ENHRY and SYGVKD. This CDR3 has 13 residues. As DNA, the CDR3 is TGTGCCATCAGTGTGAGGCAGGGTGATGGCTACACCTTC. Amino acids: CAISVRQGDGYTF.

The chain recombines TRBV9 with TRBJ1-5, with 7 nucleotides matching TRBD1. The J segment lost 7 bases and the V segment lost 2 bases, leaving 3 bases of the junction unmatched. CDR1 and CDR2 from the germline V gene are SGDLS and YYNGEE. This CDR3 is built from 13 residues. CDR3 sequence (DNA): TGTGCCAGCAGCGTCACAGGGGCCCAGCCCCAGCATTTT. Translating gives CASSVTGAQPQHF.

The rearrangement uses TRBV4-2 and TRBJ1-5, with a weak D call TRBD1 (5 bases). V lost 4 bases, J lost 4 bases, and 17 bases lay in between. The germline V gene encodes CDR1 LGHNA and CDR2 YNFKEQ. This CDR3 is 16 amino acids long. CDR3 DNA: TGTGCCAGCAGCCTAGAGGACACGTTATATAATCAGCCCCAGCATTTT. The encoded protein is CASSLEDTLYNQPQHF.

The chain is built from TRBV5-8 and TRBJ1-5; D not resolved. V lost 2 bases and J lost 3, with 9 bases in between. The CDR3 totals 14 residues. Germline CDR1 reads SGHTS; CDR2 reads YDEGEE. The CDR3 coding sequence is TGTGCCAGCAGCTTATCACTCCCCAATCAGCCCCAGCATTTT. Translation gives CASSLSLPNQPQHF.

Here the CDR3 reads CASSVAQAGRDYTF. In DNA, the CDR3 is TGTGCCAGCAGCGTAGCCCAAGCGGGGCGAGACTACACCTTC. This rearrangement joins TRBV9 to TRBJ1-2, with D tentatively TRBD1 (5 bases). Germline V gene sequence: CDR1 SGDLS, CDR2 YYNGEE. Between the trimmed V and J ends, which lost 0 bases and 10 bases, there was a span of 16 bases. CDR3 length: 14 amino acids.

On this clone: An end of the junction does not agree with germline; a read error may underlie this. The J gene is TRBJ2-5, the V gene TRBV7-7, with D perhaps matching TRBD1 (5 bases). CDR3 length: 13 amino acids. Germline CDR1 is SSHAT and CDR2 is FNYEAQ (reference sequence). CDR3 bases: TGTGCTAGCAGCTTGGGGCATAAAGAGACCCAGTACTTC. Translating it yields CASSLGHKETQYF.

The CDR3 sequence: CASRILQGSNGYTF. The DNA for the CDR3 is TGTGCCAGCAGGATATTACAGGGGAGCAATGGCTACACCTTC. The rearrangement uses TRBV4-2 and TRBJ1-2, with 7 bases that match TRBD1. The CDR3 loop spans 14 amino acids. V gave up 6 bases and J gave up 6 bases; unmatched junction bases: 10. In germline, CDR1 is LGHNA, CDR2 YNFKEQ.

This rearrangement joins TRBV4-1 to TRBJ1-5, with D tentatively TRBD1 (6 bases). Germline CDR1 is MGHRA and CDR2 is YSYEKL. V dropped 0 bases and J dropped 7 bases, with 13 bases sitting between them. The CDR3 is 15 residues long. The CDR3 is CASSQDTAGEQPQHF. CDR3 DNA: TGCGCCAGCAGCCAAGATACGGCAGGGGAGCAGCCCCAGCATTTT.

V and J are TRBV14 and TRBJ2-2, with 9 bases fitting TRBD1. The length of the CDR3 is 16 residues. Germline CDR1 and CDR2: SGHDN and FVKESK. V lost 1 base and J lost 2; bases outside the gene matches: 2. CDR3 bases: TGTGCCAGCAGCCAAGGGGACAGGGTTAACACCGGGGAGCTGTTTTTT. The encoded protein is CASSQGDRVNTGELFF.

The table lists this clone with a few counts. The chain is built from TRBV27 and TRBJ2-7; a possible D gene is TRBD1 (5 bases). CDR1 and CDR2 (germline): MNHEY, SMNVEV (reference sequence). This CDR3 has 13 amino acids. Deletions cut 4 bases from V and 4 bases from J, with 11 bases between. In nucleotides, the CDR3 is TGTGCCAGCAGTTACAGGTTCTCGTACGAGCAGTACTTC. This codes for CASSYRFSYEQYF.